What follows are 8 T cell receptor beta chains derived from one specimen sequenced in a study of T cells in Graves' hyperthyroidism and ophthalmopathy. What was amplified from RNA transcripts were TCR beta CDR3 regions. In the first-round RT-PCR of the TCR CDR3, the HTBI primer set was used. TCRdb ran MiXCR on the multiplex PCR reads and lists one entry per CDR3 protein. Of roughly 570,000 distinct CDR3 sequences in the sample, 15% to 19% are singletons; the top ten hold approximately 7.4%. The specimen was blood. These receptor sequences come from a woman between 25 and 40 years old with Graves' hyperthyroidism.

This clonotype occurred a few times. The rearrangement joins TRBV7-8 to TRBJ1-2; 7 bases line up with TRBD1. J gave up 8 bases and V 1 base, and 10 bases lay outside the gene matches. This CDR3 is 15 amino acids long. Germline CDR1 is SGHVS and CDR2 is FQNEAQ. CDR3 bases: TGTGCCAGCAGCTTAGGAGGAGGGGGCGTAGGCGGCTACACCTTC. Protein: CASSLGGGGVGGYTF. Full variable domain (missing parts from reference TRBV7-8 and TRBJ1-2): GAGVSQSPRYKVAKRGQDVALRCDPISGHVSLFWYQQALGQGPEFLTYFQNEAQLDKSGLPSDRFFAERPEGSVSTLKIQRTQQEDSAVYLCASSLGGGGVGGYTFGSGTRLTVV.

This clonotype showed up many times. The chain combines TRBV29-1 with TRBJ1-1; D gene ambiguous. There are 16 residues in the CDR3. Germline values: CDR1 SQVTM, CDR2 ANQGSEA. Trimming removed 0 bases at V and 1 base at J, with 15 bases between. The CDR3 DNA reads as TGCAGCGTTGAAGATCTGGGCAGCGGGTGGAACACTGAAGCTTTCTTT. This sequence encodes CSVEDLGSGWNTEAFF. Complete variable domain (other parts from reference TRBV29-1 and TRBJ1-1): SAVISQKPSRDICQRGTSLTIQCQVDSQVTMMFWYRQQPGQSLTLIATANQGSEATYESGFVIDKFPISRPNLTFSTLTVSNMSPEDSSIYLCSVEDLGSGWNTEAFFGQGTRLTVV.

The chain combines TRBV2 with TRBJ1-2, with TRBD1 identical over 7 bases. The CDR3 totals 15 residues. The J segment lost 4 bases and the V segment lost 2 bases, leaving 7 bases of the junction unmatched. Germline assignment: CDR1 SNHLY and CDR2 FYNNEI. The CDR3 DNA reads TGTGCCAGCAGTGAACCCCAGGGGGTGGGCTATGGCTACACCTTC. Translation gives CASSEPQGVGYGYTF.

This clonotype has only one observation. The CDR3: CASSSSYHSGTGDEAFF. The CDR3, as DNA: TGTGCCAGCAGCTCTAGCTACCATTCCGGGACAGGGGATGAAGCTTTCTTT. V and J are TRBV7-2 and TRBJ1-1; 10 bases align to TRBD1. CDR3 length: 17 amino acids. Trimming at V came to 4 bases and at J to 7 bases, leaving 15 bases not matched to a gene. Germline V lookup: CDR1 SGHTA, CDR2 FQGNSA.

Ten or more counts support this clonotype. The V gene is TRBV5-1, the J gene TRBJ1-5; D not resolved. V was clipped by 1 base and J by 1 base, with 9 bases between them. Germline CDR1 is SGHRS and CDR2 is YFSETQ. The CDR3 contains 15 residues. The CDR3 sequence is CASSLTGVSNQPQHF. The CDR3 coding sequence is TGCGCCAGCAGCTTGACGGGAGTAAGCAATCAGCCCCAGCATTTT.

About this clonotype: Germline and junction disagree at one end, which may indicate a read error. This chain joins TRBV7-9 and TRBJ2-7; no reliable D call. This CDR3 contains 13 residues. Germline loops: CDR1 SEHNR, CDR2 FQNEAQ (reference sequence). Here the CDR3 DNA reads TGTGCCAGCAGCTTAGCCAGGACCTACGAGCAGCACTTC. This sequence encodes CASSLARTYEQHF. The variable domain in full, completed from reference TRBV7-9 and TRBJ2-7, reads DTGVSQNPRHKITKRGQNVTFRCDPISEHNRLYWYRQTLGQGPEFLTYFQNEAQLEKSRLLSDRFSAERPKGSFSTLEIQRTEQGDSAMYLCASSLARTYEQHFGPGTRLTVT.

The sample holds many counts of this clonotype. The V call is TRBV7-6, the J call TRBJ2-3; D might be TRBD2 (7 bases). The V gene's germline CDR1 is SGHVS and CDR2 FNYEAQ. V lost 0 bases and J 5 bases, leaving 18 bases between the germline ends. CDR3 size: 17 residues. This CDR3 reads CASSLALGGPDGDTQYF. CDR3 in DNA: TGTGCCAGCAGCTTAGCGCTCGGGGGGCCCGATGGAGATACGCAGTATTTT.

This chain uses TRBV6-2 or TRBV6-3 with TRBJ2-1; 10 bases agree with TRBD1. Trimming cost V 1 base and J 6 bases; bases outside gene matches: 6. CDR1 is MNHEY and CDR2 is SVGEGT in the germline V gene. There are 16 residues in the CDR3. The CDR3 sequence: CASSYFGTGDPNEQFF. Here the CDR3 DNA reads TGTGCCAGCAGTTACTTTGGGACAGGGGACCCCAATGAGCAGTTCTTC.